Each of the 7 T cell receptor beta chains below was sequenced from the same sample in a study of T-cell reconstitution after alpha-beta-depleted transplantation in children. Unique molecular identifiers featured in how the TCRbeta library was prepared. TCRdb reprocessed the PCR reads with MiXCR, giving one entry per CDR3 protein. The table shows fewer than 550,000 distinct CDR3 sequences, with 11% occurring only once. The sample in question was PBMCs, mostly from graft donor cells, obtained 180 days after TCRalphabeta/CD19-depleted stem cell transplant. Source of these receptors: a female patient aged 2-9 years who had a stem cell transplant for aplastic anemia, so the T cells may come from the graft donor.

The chain links TRBV7-9 to TRBJ1-2; 8 bases agree with TRBD1. The CDR3 extends over 16 amino acids. Trimming removed 5 bases from V and 5 bases from J; junction bases left unmatched: 13. Germline assignment: CDR1 SEHNR and CDR2 FQNEAQ (reference sequence). Here the CDR3 reads CASSETGVPLEYGYTF. CDR3 nucleotide sequence: TGTGCCAGCAGCGAGACAGGGGTCCCCCTCGAGTATGGCTACACCTTC.

The rearrangement uses TRBV7-2 and TRBJ2-7; 11 bases line up with TRBD2. Germline V gene lookup returns CDR1 SGHTA and CDR2 FQGNSA. The CDR3 contains 14 residues. V shed 5 bases, J shed 7 bases, and the junction held 7 bases outside the gene matches. CDR3 bases: TGTGCCAGCAGCGCGGTAGCGGGAGGGTGGGAGCAGTACTTC. Its translation is CASSAVAGGWEQYF.

This clonotype has a count of ten or more. V usage is TRBV12-3 or TRBV12-4 and J usage is TRBJ2-2, with D tentatively TRBD2 (6 bases). The CDR3 totals 15 residues. The V end lost 10 bases, the J end lost 5 bases, and 20 bases lay between the germline ends. The CDR3 here is CATHPPGSKTGELFF. The CDR3 region has the DNA TGTGCCACCCATCCCCCCGGGAGTAAGACCGGGGAGCTGTTTTTT.

The gene calls are TRBV18 and TRBJ2-1; either TRBD1 or TRBD2 may supply D (5 bases each). The germline gives CDR1 KGHSH, CDR2 LQKENI. CDR3 length: 15 amino acids. V was trimmed by 3 bases and J by 6 bases, leaving 15 bases between them. The CDR3 spells CASSPRGVSFNEQFF. The CDR3 DNA sequence: TGTGCCAGCTCACCGAGGGGTGTTTCGTTCAATGAGCAGTTCTTC.

The rearrangement uses TRBV20-1 and TRBJ2-1, with D possibly TRBD1 on 6 matching bases. Germline-derived CDR1 and CDR2 are DFQATT and SNEGSKA (reference sequence). This CDR3 is built from 14 residues. V lost 1 base, J lost 7 bases, and 14 bases lay in between. In nucleotides, the CDR3 is TGCAGTGCTAGAGGGGGGCAGGGATGGAATGAGCAGTTCTTC. This gives the protein CSARGGQGWNEQFF.

This clonotype was counted ten times or more. The rearrangement joins TRBV5-1 to TRBJ2-7; 10 bases line up with TRBD1. Germline V CDR1 and CDR2: SGHRS, YFSETQ. The CDR3 contains 13 residues. Germline trimming cut 3 bases from V and 6 bases from J; bases unmatched to any gene: 3. The CDR3 is CASSWDRGGEQYV. CDR3 DNA: TGCGCCAGCAGCTGGGACAGGGGAGGCGAGCAGTACGTC.

V is TRBV7-2 and J is TRBJ2-7; TRBD2 aligns across 10 bases. After removal of 3 bases from V and 7 bases from J, the junction contained 9 bases not matched to a gene. Germline loops: CDR1 SGHTA, CDR2 FQGNSA. This CDR3 is built from 15 residues. The DNA of the CDR3 is TGTGCCAGCAGCTTCGGAGGTAGCGGGAGGCGAGAGCAGTACTTC. It is translated as CASSFGGSGRREQYF.